A selection of T cell receptor beta chains follows, all from one sample in a study of T cell responses to AZD1222 COVID-19 vaccine. Measured with immunoSEQ multiplex PCR; TCRdb has only the in-frame clones, and not every one. The data contain around 130,000 clones, about 93% of them seen just once; the ten biggest clones take up 5% to 6.5%. This sample comprised peripheral blood, obtained on day 0 of AZD1222 vaccination. Receptor source: an adult in good health. Each CDR3 is given with its conserved first and last residue. The D gene is left open where the match is weak. Size tells how often a clone was seen (once, few, many) or the class of an expanded clone, and some rows leave it out.

clone size,D gene,J gene,V gene,CDR3 DNA,CDR3 protein
-,-,TRBJ1-2,TRBV29-1,TGCAGCGTTGGAGGGTCGCCCCAACCCTTGAACTATGGCTACACCTTC,CSVGGSPQPLNYGYTF
-,-,TRBJ2-7,TRBV9,TGTGCCAGCAGCGTACAGGGGGGGGCCTACGAGCAGTACTTC,CASSVQGGAYEQYF
-,-,TRBJ1-5,TRBV9,TGTGCCAGCAGCGTGCAGGGGATGGATCAGCCCCAGCATTTT,CASSVQGMDQPQHF
-,-,TRBJ1-1,TRBV18,TGTGCCAGCTCACCACAGTCCCAGGGGTTCGCTGAAGCTTTCTTT,CASSPQSQGFAEAFF
-,TRBD1,TRBJ2-1,TRBV2,TGTGCCAGCAGCGTTCGGGGGACAGGAGTAAGGAATGAGCAGTTCTTC,CASSVRGTGVRNEQFF
once,-,TRBJ1-2,TRBV6-5,TGTGCCAGCAGTTACGGGCTTTTTCATAGCTACACCTTC,CASSYGLFHSYTF
-,-,TRBJ1-2,TRBV28,TGTGCCAGCAGTTTATGCAACCCGAAGACAGGTACTAACTATGGCTACACCTTC,CASSLCNPKTGTNYGYTF
-,TRBD1,TRBJ1-2,TRBV7-9,TGTGCCAGCAGCAGGGTGACAGGGGTAGTCCCCGCGGAGGGCTACACCTTC,CASSRVTGVVPAEGYTF
-,-,TRBJ2-2,TRBV19,TGTGCCAGTAGTATCAGGGCGAACACCGGGGAGCTGTTTTTT,CASSIRANTGELFF
-,-,TRBJ1-1,TRBV19,TGTGCCAGTAGTGCTTCGATAAACACTGAAGCTTTCTTT,CASSASINTEAFF
-,-,TRBJ2-7,TRBV6-5,TGTGCCAGCAGGTACCGAGCGACAGTTGACTACGAGCAGTACTTC,CASRYRATVDYEQYF
-,-,TRBJ1-2,TRBV11-1,TGTGCCAGCAGCCAGGGGATTTCCTATGGCTACACCTTC,CASSQGISYGYTF
few,-,TRBJ1-1,TRBV6-5,TGTGCCAGCAGGTCCACCTCGGACCCTTACACTGAAGCTTTCTTT,CASRSTSDPYTEAFF
-,-,TRBJ2-2,TRBV2,TGTGCCAGCCTCCTGGGCGTGGCCGGGGAGCTGTTTTTT,CASLLGVAGELFF
-,-,TRBJ1-3,TRBV19,TGTGCCAGTAGTATGGAGGGAGAATCTGGAAACACCATATATTTT,CASSMEGESGNTIYF
-,-,TRBJ1-3,TRBV7-9,TGTGCCAGCAGCCGCGGGACTTCTGGAAACACCATATATTTT,CASSRGTSGNTIYF
-,-,TRBJ2-1,TRBV19,TGTGCCAGTGGTCCCGGGCTAGGGAATGAGCAGTTCTTC,CASGPGLGNEQFF
-,-,TRBJ2-7,TRBV27,TGTGCCAGCAGTTTACTACCCCGGGGGTCCTACGAGCAGTACTTC,CASSLLPRGSYEQYF
once,-,TRBJ2-7,TRBV5-1,TGCGCCAGCAGCTTGGGGTCAGGTTTTGTCGAAGAGCAGTACTTC,CASSLGSGFVEEQYF
-,TRBD1,TRBJ1-2,TRBV4-2,TGTGCCAGCAGCCAAGAGGAAATCGGGACAGGGTACTATGGCTACACCTTC,CASSQEEIGTGYYGYTF
-,-,TRBJ1-1,TRBV7-9,TGTGCCAGCAGCCTACGGACAGCGAACACTGAAGCTTTCTTT,CASSLRTANTEAFF
few,TRBD1,TRBJ2-1,TRBV24-1,TGTGCCACCAGTGATTCACGGGACAGGTATTACAATGAGCAGTTCTTC,CATSDSRDRYYNEQFF
-,-,TRBJ1-1,TRBV25-1,TGTGCCAGCAGTGAGGGTGGGGCCAGGTCGTTTCCAGCTTTCTTT,CASSEGGARSFPAFF
-,-,TRBJ1-6,TRBV7-3,TGTGCCAGCAGCTTGCTAGGGACGGTGAATTCACCCCTCCACTTT,CASSLLGTVNSPLHF
-,TRBD2,TRBJ2-2,TRBV5-8,TGTGCCAGCAGCTTGGCTTTGCGGGAGAACGGGGAGCTGTTTTTT,CASSLALRENGELFF
-,-,TRBJ1-1,TRBV5-4,TGTGCCAGCAGCTTGGACAGGTCGAACACTGAAGCTTTCTTT,CASSLDRSNTEAFF
-,-,TRBJ2-3,TRBV7-6,TGTGCCAGCAGCTTAGCTTCCGGGGACACAGATACGCAGTATTTT,CASSLASGDTDTQYF
-,-,TRBJ1-1,TRBV6-2/TRBV6-3,TGTGCCAGCAGCCCTTGGGAAGCTGAAGCTTTCTTT,CASSPWEAEAFF
-,-,TRBJ2-6,TRBV9,TGTGCCAGCAGCGGGTTGGGCACTGGGGCCAACGTCCTGACTTTC,CASSGLGTGANVLTF
-,TRBD2,TRBJ2-3,TRBV3-1/TRBV3-2,TGTGCCAGCAGCCAAGAAAGGCCAAACCTAGCGGGGGCCACAGATACGCAGTATTTT,CASSQERPNLAGATDTQYF
-,TRBD2,TRBJ2-7,TRBV10-3,TGTGCCATCGGCGCTAGCGGGAGGCTGTCCTACGAGCAGTACTTC,CAIGASGRLSYEQYF
-,-,TRBJ1-1,TRBV23-1,TGCGCCAGCAGTCAATCTCGATGTTACGGGGGTCTGAACACTGAAGCTTTCTTT,CASSQSRCYGGLNTEAFF
-,TRBD1,TRBJ1-2,TRBV18,TGTGCCAGCTCACCAACAGGACAGGGCTATGGCTACACCTTC,CASSPTGQGYGYTF
-,TRBD2,TRBJ2-5,TRBV27,TGTGCCAGCAGTCCATACCGGGTAGCGGGTTTTGGAGAGACCCAGTACTTC,CASSPYRVAGFGETQYF
-,-,TRBJ1-2,TRBV9,TGTGCCAGCAGCGTAGGCTATGGCTACACCTTC,CASSVGYGYTF
-,-,TRBJ1-2,TRBV28,TGTGCCAGCAGTTTAACCCGGGGAAAGATCTTC,CASSLTRGKIF
-,-,TRBJ2-1,TRBV7-8,TGTGCCAGCAGCTTATTACGGGGTCGGTCCGAGCAGTTCTTC,CASSLLRGRSEQFF
-,-,TRBJ1-2,TRBV14,TGTGCCAGCAGCCAAGAGGCTCAGTGGACGGACTATGGCTACACCTTC,CASSQEAQWTDYGYTF
-,TRBD2,TRBJ2-1,TRBV4-2,TGTGCCAGCAGCCAAGTTCTAGCGGGGGTGGGGGAGCAGTTCTTC,CASSQVLAGVGEQFF
-,-,TRBJ1-2,TRBV18,TGTGCCAGCTCACCCACCACGGTTCGGCACTATGGCTACACCTTC,CASSPTTVRHYGYTF